The T cell receptor (beta chain) under discussion was sequenced for a study of cytomegalovirus exposure and HLA in healthy donors. On the study more broadly: Prior work identified roughly 120 million unique TCR beta sequences in 150 million to 200 million T cells. The study's findings and limits: TCR beta sequences reportedly predicted most subjects' HLA-A and HLA-B alleles accurately. For most TCR beta V segments, an earlier analysis put the productive rate at about 87% or about 30% of the time.

It was with 60 Vbeta and 13 Jbeta primers that the PCR ran. The repertoire was sequenced with immunoSEQ multiplex PCR; TCRdb's copy has only in-frame clones and lacks some. Among about 160,000 clones listed, around 80% were seen once. This CDR3 is built from 15 residues. Germline CDR1 reads SGHAT; CDR2 reads FQNNGV. The V end lost 4 bases, the J end lost 1 base, and 10 bases lay between the germline ends. As to this clone: What it recognizes is unknown.

J is TRBJ1-4 and V is TRBV11-2; D might be TRBD1 (5 bases). The sequence was collected from a middle-aged man in good health and CMV-seronegative. Sequencing was performed on PBMCs. This chain's CDR3 is CASSSGGGTNEKLFF. CDR3 bases: TGTGCCAGCAGCTCCGGGGGGGGAACTAATGAAAAACTGTTTTTT.